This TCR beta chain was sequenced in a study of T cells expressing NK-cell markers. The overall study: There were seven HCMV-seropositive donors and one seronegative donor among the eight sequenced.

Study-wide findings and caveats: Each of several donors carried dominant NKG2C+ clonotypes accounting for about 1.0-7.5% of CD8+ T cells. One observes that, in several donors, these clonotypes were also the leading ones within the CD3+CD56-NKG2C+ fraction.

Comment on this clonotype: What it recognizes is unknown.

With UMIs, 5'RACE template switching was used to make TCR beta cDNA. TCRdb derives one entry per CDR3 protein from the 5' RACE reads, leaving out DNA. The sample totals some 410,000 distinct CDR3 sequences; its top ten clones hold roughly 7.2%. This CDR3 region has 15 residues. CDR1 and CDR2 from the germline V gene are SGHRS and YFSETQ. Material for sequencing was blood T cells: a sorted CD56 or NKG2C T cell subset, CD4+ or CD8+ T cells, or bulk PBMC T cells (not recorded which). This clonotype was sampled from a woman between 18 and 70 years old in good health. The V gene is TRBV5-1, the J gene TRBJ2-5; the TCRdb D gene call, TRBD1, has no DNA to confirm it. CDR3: CASSLDDRGQETQYF.